The clone carrying this T cell receptor beta chain came up a few times. Its antigen is not identified. CDR1 GTSNPN and CDR2 SVGIG come from the germline V gene (reference sequence). The ends lost 0 bases at V and 7 bases at J; junction bases unmatched: 3. The CDR3 length is 13 residues. The data derive from a study of siplizumab effects on memory and regulatory T cells. Here immunoSEQ multiplex PCR was the method, and the copy in TCRdb shows in-frame clones only, minus some. The sample yields 90,000 to 120,000 clones, roughly 92% seen once. Study results and limitations: Apparently more diverse than memory cells, naive T cells also seemed major alloresponse contributors. Under siplizumab, alloreactive sequences traced to unstimulated CD4+ memory cells were significantly reduced. Siplizumab conditions gave an average of approximately 70% Treg-derived mappable alloreactive CD4+ clones, versus 26.9% for controls.

The receptor was isolated from a human donor in good health. Sequenced sample: Tregs sorted from blood. V gene TRBV30 combines with J gene TRBJ1-5; 7 bases are shared with TRBD1. The CDR3 protein is CAWSVQGRQPQHF. In DNA, the CDR3 is TGTGCCTGGAGTGTACAGGGGAGGCAGCCCCAGCATTTT.